The next 18 T cell receptor beta chains were all read from a single sample in a study of cytomegalovirus exposure and HLA in healthy donors. The PCR ran on 60 Vbeta and 13 Jbeta primers. Profiling relied on immunoSEQ multiplex PCR, and the TCRdb table lists in-frame clones only, not all of them. The table has approximately 200,000 clones, about four fifths seen once. Sequenced sample: PBMCs. Receptors originate from a girl between 5 and 17 years old in good health and CMV-seropositive.

The chain recombines TRBV6-5 with TRBJ1-3, with D perhaps TRBD1 (5 bases). The V end lost 6 bases, the J end lost 9 bases, and 15 bases lay between the germline ends. CDR3 size: 13 residues. The germline V gene encodes CDR1 MNHEY and CDR2 SVGAGI. The CDR3 is CASRPGGGGTIYF. DNA of the CDR3: TGTGCCAGCAGGCCTGGCGGGGGGGGCACCATATATTTT.

This clone was seen a few times. CDR3 protein: CASSLGPTTANQPQHF. For the CDR3, the DNA is TGCGCCAGCAGCTTGGGCCCCACGACAGCAAATCAGCCCCAGCATTTT. This chain joins TRBV5-1 and TRBJ1-5, with D perhaps TRBD1 (5 bases). The CDR3 contains 16 residues. V lost 0 bases to trimming and J lost 4 bases, with 14 bases between them. The germline V gene encodes CDR1 SGHRS and CDR2 YFSETQ.

The chain couples TRBV2 to TRBJ2-7; TRBD1 aligns across 11 bases. CDR3 length equals 13 residues. From germline, CDR1 is SNHLY and CDR2 FYNNEI. The V segment lost 7 bases and the J segment 7 bases; nucleotides outside the gene matches: 6. In DNA, the CDR3 is TGTGCCAGCACCGGGACAGGGGGGTTTGAGCAGTACTTC. Its protein is CASTGTGGFEQYF.

This chain joins TRBV5-1 and TRBJ2-7, with 9 bases matching TRBD2. Germline CDR1 SGHRS, CDR2 YFSETQ. The V gene end was trimmed by 4 bases and the J gene end by 4 bases; junction bases not matched to a gene: 15. The CDR3 totals 17 residues. Here the CDR3 reads CASSLNAGTSLLYEQYF. The CDR3 nucleotides read TGCGCCAGCAGCCTGAATGCCGGGACTAGCTTGTTGTACGAGCAGTACTTC.

J is TRBJ1-1 and V is TRBV19, with a possible D match to TRBD1 (5 bases). The ends were cut back, 7 bases at V and 1 base at J, with 13 bases in the middle. The CDR3 has 14 residues. Germline V CDR1 and CDR2: LNHDA, SQIVND (reference sequence). The DNA for the CDR3 is TGTGCCAGTATCCCCTGGGGGGGGAACACTGAAGCTTTCTTT. It codes for CASIPWGGNTEAFF.

The chain has TRBV6-5 and TRBJ1-6; 11 bases fit TRBD1. Germline V gives CDR1 MNHEY, CDR2 SVGAGI. J gave up 8 bases and V 7 bases, and 4 bases lay outside the gene matches. The CDR3 runs 14 residues. Here the CDR3 DNA reads TGTGCCAGCACCGGGACAGGGGGTTATTCACCCCTCCACTTT. It is translated as CASTGTGGYSPLHF.

The CDR3 DNA follows: TGTGCCAGCAGCGCTATGGTGAGCTCCTACAATGAGCAGTTCTTC. Translated, it gives CASSAMVSSYNEQFF. The rearrangement uses TRBV5-8 and TRBJ2-1, with D unclear. From germline, CDR1 is SGHTS and CDR2 YDEGEE. V lost 4 bases and J lost 0, with 11 bases in between. This CDR3 has 15 amino acids.

The J gene is TRBJ2-3, the V gene TRBV2; TRBD2 agrees at 7 bases. Trimming took 1 base from V and 3 from J; bases not matched to a gene: 4. The CDR3 is 15 residues long. Germline V CDR1 and CDR2: SNHLY, FYNNEI. DNA for the CDR3: TGTGCCAGCAGTGAAGGGCAGGGAGGGACAGATACGCAGTATTTT. It encodes CASSEGQGGTDTQYF.

The chain is built from TRBV18 and TRBJ2-1; D may be TRBD1 (5 bases). Germline lookup yields CDR1 KGHSH and CDR2 LQKENI. The CDR3 length is 14 residues. Trimming took off 8 bases at V and 12 bases at J, with 23 bases between the two ends. The CDR3 sequence: CASQTSIQDRGQFF. The CDR3, as DNA: TGTGCCAGCCAAACCTCCATACAGGACCGAGGGCAGTTCTTC. Variable domain in full (rest from reference TRBV18 and TRBJ2-1): NAGVMQNPRHLVRRRGQEARLRCSPMKGHSHVYWYRQLPEEGLKFMVYLQKENIIDESGMPKERFSAEFPKEGPSILRIQQVVRGDSAAYFCASQTSIQDRGQFFGPGTRLTVL.

V and J are TRBV5-5 and TRBJ2-7; D remains unclear. The CDR3 covers 12 residues. Germline-derived CDR1 and CDR2 are SGHKS and YYEKEE (reference sequence). Trimming cost V 2 bases and J 3 bases, with 6 bases left between them. The CDR3 reads CASSFPHYEQYF. CDR3 sequence (DNA): TGTGCCAGCAGCTTTCCCCACTACGAGCAGTACTTC.

V usage is TRBV5-1 and J usage is TRBJ2-5; the match to TRBD2 covers 10 bases. Per the germline V gene, CDR1 is SGHRS and CDR2 is YFSETQ. The CDR3 sequence is 15 residues long. Trimming cost V 1 base and J 1 base; bases outside gene matches: 1. The CDR3 DNA follows: TGCGCCAGCAGCTTGCCTAGCGGGGGCCAAGAGACCCAGTACTTC. It is translated as CASSLPSGGQETQYF.

V usage is TRBV19 and J usage is TRBJ2-7; D may be TRBD1 (5 bases). The germline V gene has CDR1 LNHDA and CDR2 SQIVND (reference sequence). V gave up 3 bases and J gave up 3 bases, with 9 bases separating them. CDR3 size: 13 residues. Here the CDR3 reads CASSMGHIYEQYF. CDR3 sequence (DNA): TGTGCCAGTAGTATGGGGCACATCTACGAGCAGTACTTC.

The chain recombines TRBV6-6 with TRBJ2-3; D possibly corresponds to TRBD1 (6 bases). The V end was cut by 3 bases, the J end by 4 bases, with 8 bases between. CDR1 MNHNY and CDR2 SVGAGI come from the germline V gene (reference sequence). This CDR3 spans 13 amino acids. The CDR3 nucleotides read TGTGCCAGCAGTTATCCAGGGGCAGATACGCAGTATTTT. Its protein product is CASSYPGADTQYF.

The chain uses TRBV10-2 and TRBJ1-1; D uncertain. Between the trimmed V and J ends, which lost 5 bases and 1 base, there was a span of 8 bases. CDR1 WSHSY and CDR2 SAAADI come from the germline V gene. CDR3 length equals 13 residues. The CDR3 nucleotides are TGCGCCAGCAGTCCAGGTCCGAACACTGAAGCTTTCTTT. Translation: CASSPGPNTEAFF.

The CDR3 sequence: CASSQDLRTGGQETQYF. Here the CDR3 DNA reads TGCGCCAGCAGCCAAGATTTGCGGACAGGGGGTCAAGAGACCCAGTACTTC. V usage is TRBV4-3 and J usage is TRBJ2-5; 10 bases fit TRBD1. After removal of 0 bases from V and 2 bases from J, the junction contained 6 bases not matched to a gene. The CDR3 spans 17 residues. From germline, CDR1 is LGHNA and CDR2 YSLEER.

This clone was detected a few times. This rearrangement joins TRBV5-6 to TRBJ1-2, with D maybe TRBD1 (5 bases). The CDR3 is 13 amino acids. Trimming shortened V by 4 bases and J by 6 bases, and 13 bases separated the two germline ends. Looked up from germline, CDR1 is SGHDT and CDR2 is YYEEEE. CDR3 coding DNA: TGTGCCAGCAGCCCGTCGGGGGAGGATGGCTACACCTTC. Protein product: CASSPSGEDGYTF. Full variable domain (outside the CDR3, taken from reference TRBV5-6 and TRBJ1-2): DAGVTQSPTHLIKTRGQQVTLRCSPKSGHDTVSWYQQALGQGPQFIFQYYEEEERQRGNFPDRFSGHQFPNYSSELNVNALLLGDSALYLCASSPSGEDGYTFGSGTRLTVV.

This clone turned up a few times. V gene TRBV6-5 combines with J gene TRBJ1-5; D may be TRBD1 (5 bases). The germline V gene encodes CDR1 MNHEY and CDR2 SVGAGI. The CDR3 length is 15 residues. Trimming stripped 6 bases from V and 4 bases from J, with 16 bases between. Here the CDR3 reads CASRLSDRLNQPQHF. For the CDR3, the DNA is TGTGCCAGCAGGTTATCAGACAGACTTAATCAGCCCCAGCATTTT.

This clone is a singleton in its sample. CDR3 region: CASSYNREELFF. CDR3 in DNA: TGTGCCAGCAGTTACAACCGGGAAGAGCTGTTTTTT. The chain has TRBV6-5 and TRBJ2-2; D perhaps matches TRBD2 (5 bases). CDR3 length: 12 residues. Germline values: CDR1 MNHEY, CDR2 SVGAGI. V was clipped by 2 bases and J by 11 bases, with 9 bases between them.